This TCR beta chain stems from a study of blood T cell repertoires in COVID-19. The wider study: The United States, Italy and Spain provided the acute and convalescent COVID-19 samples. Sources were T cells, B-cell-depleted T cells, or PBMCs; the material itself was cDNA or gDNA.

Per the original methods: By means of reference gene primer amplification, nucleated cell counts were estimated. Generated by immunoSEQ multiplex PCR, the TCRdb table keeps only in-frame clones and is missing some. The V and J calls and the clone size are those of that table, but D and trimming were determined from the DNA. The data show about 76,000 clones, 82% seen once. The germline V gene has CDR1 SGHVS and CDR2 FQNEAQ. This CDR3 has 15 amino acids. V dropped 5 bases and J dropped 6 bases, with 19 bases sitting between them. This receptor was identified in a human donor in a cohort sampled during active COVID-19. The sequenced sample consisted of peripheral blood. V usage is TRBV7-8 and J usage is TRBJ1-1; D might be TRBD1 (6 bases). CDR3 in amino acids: CASSQLTGRGAEAFF. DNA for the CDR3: TGTGCCAGCAGCCAACTAACAGGGCGAGGCGCTGAAGCTTTCTTT.